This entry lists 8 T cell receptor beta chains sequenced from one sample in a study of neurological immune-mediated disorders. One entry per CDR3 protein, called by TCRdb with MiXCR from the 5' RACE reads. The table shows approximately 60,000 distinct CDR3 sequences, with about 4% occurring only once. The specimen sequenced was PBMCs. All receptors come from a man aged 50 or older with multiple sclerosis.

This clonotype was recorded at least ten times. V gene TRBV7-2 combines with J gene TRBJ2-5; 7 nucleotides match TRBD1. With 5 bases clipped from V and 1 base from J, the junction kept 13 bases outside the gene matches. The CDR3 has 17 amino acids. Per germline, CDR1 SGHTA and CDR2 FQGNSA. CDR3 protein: CASSPLGWDSIQETQYF. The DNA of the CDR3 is TGTGCCAGCAGCCCTCTCGGGTGGGACAGCATCCAAGAGACCCAGTACTTC.

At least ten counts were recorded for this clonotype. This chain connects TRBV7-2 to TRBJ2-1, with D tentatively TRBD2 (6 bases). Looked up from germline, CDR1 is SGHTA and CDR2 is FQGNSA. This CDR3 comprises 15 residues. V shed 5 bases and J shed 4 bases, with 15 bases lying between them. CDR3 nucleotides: TGTGCCAGCAGCCCATCCGGGACTGTATACAATGAGCAGTTCTTC. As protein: CASSPSGTVYNEQFF.

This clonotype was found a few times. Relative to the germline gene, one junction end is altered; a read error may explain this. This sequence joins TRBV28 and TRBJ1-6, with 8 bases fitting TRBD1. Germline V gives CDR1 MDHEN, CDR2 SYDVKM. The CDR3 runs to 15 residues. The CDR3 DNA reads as TGTGCCAGCAGGCAGGACAGGGCCTATAATTCACCCCTCAACTTT. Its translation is CASRQDRAYNSPLNF.

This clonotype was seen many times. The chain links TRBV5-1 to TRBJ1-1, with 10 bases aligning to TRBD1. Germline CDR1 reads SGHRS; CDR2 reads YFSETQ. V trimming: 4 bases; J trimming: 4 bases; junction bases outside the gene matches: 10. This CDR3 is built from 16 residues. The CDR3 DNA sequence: TGCGCCAGCAGCCGTTCCGTTGGACAGGGGGGCACTGAAGCTTTCTTT. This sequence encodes CASSRSVGQGGTEAFF.

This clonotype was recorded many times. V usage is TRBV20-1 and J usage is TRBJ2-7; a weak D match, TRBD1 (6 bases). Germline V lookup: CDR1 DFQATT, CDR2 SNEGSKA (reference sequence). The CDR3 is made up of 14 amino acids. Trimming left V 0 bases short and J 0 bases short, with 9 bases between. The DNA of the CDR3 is TGCAGTGCTAGAGACTACAGGGCCTCCTACGAGCAGTACGTC. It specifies CSARDYRASYEQYV.

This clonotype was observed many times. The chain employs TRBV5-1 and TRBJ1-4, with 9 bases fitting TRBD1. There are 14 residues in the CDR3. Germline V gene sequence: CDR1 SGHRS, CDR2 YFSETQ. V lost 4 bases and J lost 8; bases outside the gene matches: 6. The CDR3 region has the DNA TGCGCCAGCAGCAGCGGGACAGGGAGAGAAAAACTGTTTTTT. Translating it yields CASSSGTGREKLFF.

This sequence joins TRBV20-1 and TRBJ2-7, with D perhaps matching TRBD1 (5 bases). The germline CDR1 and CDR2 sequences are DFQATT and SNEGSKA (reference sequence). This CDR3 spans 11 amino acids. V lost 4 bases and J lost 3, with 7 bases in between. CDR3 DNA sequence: TGCAGTGCTACCCAGGGCTACGAGCAGTACTTC. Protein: CSATQGYEQYF.

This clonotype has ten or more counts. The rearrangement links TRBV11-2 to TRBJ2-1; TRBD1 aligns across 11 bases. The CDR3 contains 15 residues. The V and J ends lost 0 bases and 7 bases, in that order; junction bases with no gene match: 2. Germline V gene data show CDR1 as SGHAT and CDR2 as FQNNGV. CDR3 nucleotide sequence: TGTGCCAGCAGCTTAGAGGGGACAGGGGGGAATGAGCAGTTCTTC. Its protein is CASSLEGTGGNEQFF. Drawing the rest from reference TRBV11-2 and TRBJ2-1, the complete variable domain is EAGVAQSPRYKIIEKRQSVAFWCNPISGHATLYWYQQILGQGPKLLIQFQNNGVVDDSQLPKDRFSAERLKGVDSTLKIQPAKLEDSAVYLCASSLEGTGGNEQFFGPGTRLTVL.